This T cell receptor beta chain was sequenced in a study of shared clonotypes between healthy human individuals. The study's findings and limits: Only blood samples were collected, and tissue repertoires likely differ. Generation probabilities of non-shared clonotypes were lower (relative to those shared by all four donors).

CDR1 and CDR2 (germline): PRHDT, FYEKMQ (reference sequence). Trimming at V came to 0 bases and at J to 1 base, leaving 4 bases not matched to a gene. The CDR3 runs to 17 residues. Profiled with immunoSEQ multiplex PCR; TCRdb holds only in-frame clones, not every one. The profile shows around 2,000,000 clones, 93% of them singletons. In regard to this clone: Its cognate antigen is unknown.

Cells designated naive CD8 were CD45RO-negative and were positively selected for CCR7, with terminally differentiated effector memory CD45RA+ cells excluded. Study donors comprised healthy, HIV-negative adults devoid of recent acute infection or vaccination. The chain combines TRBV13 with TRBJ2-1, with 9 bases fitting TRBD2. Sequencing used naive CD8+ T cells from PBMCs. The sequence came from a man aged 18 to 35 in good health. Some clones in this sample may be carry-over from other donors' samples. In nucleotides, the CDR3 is TGTGCCAGCAGCTTAGGGGTAGCGGGAGAGTCCTACAATGAGCAGTTCTTC. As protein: CASSLGVAGESYNEQFF.